These 27 T cell receptor beta chains came from one sample sequenced in a study of OX40 agonist ivuxolimab in advanced cancers. TCRdb's copy holds only in-frame clones and misses some; the assay was immunoSEQ multiplex PCR. The sample consists of 78,000 or so clones, about 90% of them appearing once. The input for sequencing was CD4+ or CD8+ T cells sorted from blood, taken in a trial of the OX40 agonist ivuxolimab. The receptors shown here come from an adult with an advanced solid tumor such as melanoma, head and neck, liver or kidney cancer.

The chain employs TRBV27 and TRBJ2-2; D is unresolved. Germline V gives CDR1 MNHEY, CDR2 SMNVEV (reference sequence). The CDR3 totals 17 residues. The V end lost 2 bases, the J end lost 3 bases, and 16 bases lay between the germline ends. CDR3 nucleotide sequence: TGTGCCAGCAGTTTAGGAACCTCAGGAGTTTACACCGGGGAGCTGTTTTTT. It yields the protein CASSLGTSGVYTGELFF.

The CDR3: CASSLKSVQETQYF. As DNA, the CDR3 is TGTGCCAGCAGTTTAAAGTCGGTCCAAGAGACCCAGTACTTC. The V call is TRBV27, the J call TRBJ2-5; D is uncertain. CDR1 and CDR2 (germline): MNHEY, SMNVEV (reference sequence). The CDR3 consists of 14 residues. V was trimmed by 2 bases and J by 1 base, leaving 8 bases between them.

The chain combines TRBV28 with TRBJ2-3; 8 nucleotides align to TRBD2. The V and J ends lost 8 bases and 0 bases, in that order; junction bases with no gene match: 4. The CDR3 contains 14 residues. Germline V lookup: CDR1 MDHEN, CDR2 SYDVKM. Here the CDR3 DNA reads TGTGCCAGCGACGTAGCGGGGAGCACAGATACGCAGTATTTT. It yields the protein CASDVAGSTDTQYF.

The chain joins TRBV11-2 to TRBJ1-1; D not certain. CDR3 size: 13 residues. Looked up from germline, CDR1 is SGHAT and CDR2 is FQNNGV. Trimming cost V 6 bases and J 0 bases, with 8 bases left between them. The CDR3 DNA reads TGTGCCAGCAGTTCAGAATTGAACACTGAAGCTTTCTTT. As protein: CASSSELNTEAFF.

The rearrangement links TRBV10-3 to TRBJ1-4, with TRBD1 matching over 11 bases. V lost 3 bases, J lost 3 bases, and 6 bases stayed unmatched. The CDR3 loop spans 17 amino acids. Germline V gene sequence: CDR1 ENHRY, CDR2 SYGVKD. CDR3: CAISEGTGGPANEKLFF. The DNA for the CDR3 is TGTGCCATCAGTGAAGGGACAGGGGGGCCAGCTAATGAAAAACTGTTTTTT.

The chain joins TRBV15 to TRBJ1-5; unclear D gene. From germline, CDR1 is LNHNV and CDR2 YYDKDF (reference sequence). This CDR3 contains 13 residues. Trimming took 3 bases from V and 7 from J, leaving 10 bases between them. CDR3 DNA sequence: TGTGCCACCAGCAGGCAGGCCCTCCAGCCCCAGCATTTT. This gives the protein CATSRQALQPQHF.

The CDR3, as DNA: TGTGCCAGCAGTGAATCCGGGTTCTTT. Its protein is CASSESGFF. The chain employs TRBV25-1 and TRBJ1-1; D remains ambiguous. Germline values: CDR1 MGHDK, CDR2 SYGVNS. Trimming stripped 1 base from V and 14 bases from J, with 5 bases between. The CDR3 is 9 amino acids.

The chain links TRBV5-6 to TRBJ2-3; 10 bases line up with TRBD1. Germline assignment: CDR1 SGHDT and CDR2 YYEEEE. There are 17 residues in the CDR3. Trimming took 4 bases from V and 4 from J; bases not matched to a gene: 12. CDR3 residues: CASSPLRDRGPADTQYF. The CDR3 region has the DNA TGTGCCAGCAGCCCACTCCGGGACAGGGGCCCCGCAGATACGCAGTATTTT.

This clone occurred a few times. The sample contains more than one DNA sequence encoding this CDR3. The rearrangement uses TRBV2 and TRBJ2-4, with TRBD1 as a possible D gene (5 bases). V gave up 2 bases and J gave up 0 bases, with 14 bases separating them. The CDR3 runs to 17 residues. Germline V CDR1 and CDR2: SNHLY, FYNNEI. DNA for the CDR3: TGTGCCAGCAGTGAAAATAGAGACAGTCTAGCCAAAAACATTCAGTACTTC. Protein sequence: CASSENRDSLAKNIQYF.

V is TRBV19 and J is TRBJ2-1; unclear D gene. Germline V gene lookup returns CDR1 LNHDA and CDR2 SQIVND (reference sequence). The CDR3 is 14 residues long. Deletions cut 4 bases from V and 9 bases from J, with 16 bases between. The DNA of the CDR3 is TGTGCCAGTAGTACCCCTCGTAGACGGAGTGAGCAGTTCTTC. This translates into CASSTPRRRSEQFF.

The V gene is TRBV5-4, the J gene TRBJ2-7; D is unresolved. Trimming pared 1 base from V and 4 bases from J, leaving 9 bases between. The CDR3 spans 13 residues. Germline CDR1 reads SGHNT; CDR2 reads YYREEE (reference sequence). The CDR3 reads CASSLTAEYEQYF. For the CDR3, the DNA is TGTGCCAGCAGCTTGACGGCAGAATACGAGCAGTACTTC.

The V and J genes are TRBV6-6 and TRBJ1-1; unclear D gene. Per germline, CDR1 MNHNY and CDR2 SVGAGI (reference sequence). The ends were cut back, 7 bases at V and 7 bases at J, with 13 bases in the middle. This CDR3 region has 12 residues. This CDR3 reads CASTDWKGEAFF. In DNA, the CDR3 is TGTGCCAGCACCGACTGGAAGGGTGAAGCTTTCTTT.

V is TRBV7-2 and J is TRBJ2-7; D not resolved. V gave up 1 base and J gave up 9 bases, with 13 bases separating them. This CDR3 has 13 amino acids. The germline CDR1 and CDR2 sequences are SGHTA and FQGNSA. The CDR3 is CASSLVVAARQYF. The CDR3 DNA sequence: TGTGCCAGCAGCTTAGTGGTCGCCGCTAGGCAGTACTTC. The variable domain in full, with the rest retrieved from reference TRBV7-2 and TRBJ2-7, is GAGVSQSPSNKVTEKGKDVELRCDPISGHTALYWYRQSLGQGLEFLIYFQGNSAPDKSGLPSDRFSAERTGGSVSTLTIQRTQQEDSAVYLCASSLVVAARQYFGPGTRLTVT.

The chain uses TRBV5-1 and TRBJ2-6; no clear D. CDR3 size: 14 residues. CDR1 is SGHRS and CDR2 is YFSETQ in the germline V gene. Trimming pared 4 bases from V and 0 bases from J, leaving 5 bases between. CDR3 in amino acids: CASSQDSGANVLTF. CDR3 bases: TGCGCCAGCAGCCAGGACTCTGGGGCCAACGTCCTGACTTTC. Full variable domain (remainder filled in from reference TRBV5-1 and TRBJ2-6): KAGVTQTPRYLIKTRGQQVTLSCSPISGHRSVSWYQQTPGQGLQFLFEYFSETQRNKGNFPGRFSGRQFSNSRSEMNVSTLELGDSALYLCASSQDSGANVLTFGAGSRLTVL.

Only a few counts were recorded for this clone. This chain connects TRBV11-2 to TRBJ1-3; D is undetermined. The CDR3 sequence is 16 residues long. V gave up 5 bases and J gave up 2 bases, with 16 bases separating them. The germline V gene has CDR1 SGHAT and CDR2 FQNNGV. The CDR3 sequence: CASSTWTWNAGNTIYF. The CDR3 DNA reads as TGTGCCAGCAGCACGTGGACGTGGAATGCTGGAAACACCATATATTTT. Based on the CDR3 plus reference TRBV11-2 and TRBJ1-3, the full variable domain is EAGVAQSPRYKIIEKRQSVAFWCNPISGHATLYWYQQILGQGPKLLIQFQNNGVVDDSQLPKDRFSAERLKGVDSTLKIQPAKLEDSAVYLCASSTWTWNAGNTIYFGEGSWLTVV.

The V call is TRBV7-2, the J call TRBJ2-7, with D tentatively TRBD1 (6 bases). This CDR3 has 14 amino acids. Trimming took 8 bases from V and 2 from J, leaving 16 bases between them. Germline V gene sequence: CDR1 SGHTA, CDR2 FQGNSA. The CDR3 DNA follows: TGTGCCAGCTCAGCGACAGGTCCTACCTACGAGCAGTACTTC. Its protein product is CASSATGPTYEQYF.

This clone has more than one count but fewer than ten. Written as DNA, the CDR3 is TGTGCCAGCAGCCCCGGGGTGAACACTGAAGCTTTCTTT. This sequence encodes CASSPGVNTEAFF. The V and J genes are TRBV14 and TRBJ1-1; no reliable D call. The ends were cut back, 4 bases at V and 0 bases at J, with 6 bases in the middle. The CDR3 runs 13 residues. CDR1 is SGHDN, CDR2 FVKESK, per germline.

The chain employs TRBV6-6 and TRBJ1-1; D gene unclear. CDR1 and CDR2 (germline): MNHNY, SVGAGI (reference sequence). V was pared by 4 bases and J by 4 bases, with 4 bases between. This CDR3 comprises 11 residues. CDR3 nucleotide sequence: TGTGCCAGCAGTTCTTTCACTGAAGCTTTCTTT. This codes for CASSSFTEAFF.

V gene TRBV4-2 combines with J gene TRBJ2-3; no clear D gene. The CDR3 runs to 13 residues. The germline V gene has CDR1 LGHNA and CDR2 YNFKEQ. V was shortened by 4 bases and J by 5 bases, with 10 bases between the two germline ends. CDR3 coding DNA: TGTGCCAGCAGCCCTCGTTCCGGAGATACGCAGTATTTT. It encodes CASSPRSGDTQYF.

V and J are TRBV5-1 and TRBJ1-2, with D possibly being TRBD1 (5 bases). Trimming took 4 bases from V and 8 from J, leaving 21 bases between them. Germline CDR1 reads SGHRS; CDR2 reads YFSETQ. The CDR3 is 15 residues long. The CDR3 bases are TGCGCCAGCAGCCCGCGGGAGGGGTCGGCGGAGGGCTACACCTTC. Translation: CASSPREGSAEGYTF.

The chain combines TRBV19 with TRBJ2-1; D may correspond to TRBD1 or TRBD2 (5 bases each). CDR1 is LNHDA, CDR2 SQIVND, per germline (reference sequence). The CDR3 runs 13 residues. V lost 2 bases and J lost 9, with 11 bases in between. The CDR3 sequence is CASSIRGPGEQFF. Here the CDR3 DNA reads TGTGCCAGTAGTATACGGGGACCGGGTGAGCAGTTCTTC.

This chain links TRBV5-8 with TRBJ2-1, with 14 bases that match TRBD2. The V and J ends lost 4 bases and 6 bases, in that order; junction bases with no gene match: 6. The CDR3 length is 16 residues. Germline-derived CDR1 and CDR2 are SGHTS and YDEGEE. The CDR3 region has the DNA TGTGCCAGCAGCCCGGCCGGGACTAGCGGGAGCAATGAGCAGTTCTTC. It is translated as CASSPAGTSGSNEQFF.

This chain links TRBV5-1 with TRBJ1-3, with D perhaps matching TRBD1 (5 bases). The CDR3 totals 16 residues. V lost 8 bases, J lost 0 bases, and 18 bases lay in between. Germline-derived CDR1 and CDR2 are SGHRS and YFSETQ. CDR3 in amino acids: CASSTQDSVSGNTIYF. CDR3 bases: TGCGCCAGTAGTACTCAAGACAGTGTCTCTGGAAACACCATATATTTT.

CDR3 in amino acids: CASSSPGQGYEQYF. The CDR3 coding sequence is TGTGCCAGCAGTTCTCCGGGACAGGGCTACGAGCAGTACTTC. The V call is TRBV28, the J call TRBJ2-7; 9 nucleotides match TRBD1. V gave up 4 bases and J gave up 3 bases; unmatched junction bases: 4. This CDR3 is built from 14 residues. Germline V CDR1 and CDR2: MDHEN, SYDVKM.

V gene TRBV7-2 combines with J gene TRBJ2-7, with 7 positions matching TRBD1. V shed 2 bases, J shed 0 bases, and the junction held 4 bases outside the gene matches. Per germline, CDR1 SGHTA and CDR2 FQGNSA. This CDR3 has 15 amino acids. The CDR3 here is CASSLRAGGSYEQYF. The DNA for the CDR3 is TGTGCCAGCAGCTTAAGGGCAGGGGGCTCCTACGAGCAGTACTTC. The variable domain in full, with the rest retrieved from reference TRBV7-2 and TRBJ2-7, is GAGVSQSPSNKVTEKGKDVELRCDPISGHTALYWYRQSLGQGLEFLIYFQGNSAPDKSGLPSDRFSAERTGGSVSTLTIQRTQQEDSAVYLCASSLRAGGSYEQYFGPGTRLTVT.

This sequence joins TRBV19 and TRBJ1-5; D ambiguous. The V gene's germline CDR1 is LNHDA and CDR2 SQIVND (reference sequence). The ends were cut back, 4 bases at V and 0 bases at J, with 10 bases in the middle. This CDR3 is built from 15 residues. The CDR3 DNA follows: TGTGCCAGTAGTAAGACGGGAGATAGCAATCAGCCCCAGCATTTT. It translates to CASSKTGDSNQPQHF.

This chain links TRBV2 with TRBJ1-5; TRBD1 matches 9 bases. This CDR3 contains 15 residues. Germline V gives CDR1 SNHLY, CDR2 FYNNEI. The trim removed 6 bases at V and 1 base at J, leaving 4 bases unmatched. The CDR3 region has the DNA TGTGCCAGCAGGGGGGACAGGGCGAGCAATCAGCCCCAGCATTTT. This sequence encodes CASRGDRASNQPQHF.